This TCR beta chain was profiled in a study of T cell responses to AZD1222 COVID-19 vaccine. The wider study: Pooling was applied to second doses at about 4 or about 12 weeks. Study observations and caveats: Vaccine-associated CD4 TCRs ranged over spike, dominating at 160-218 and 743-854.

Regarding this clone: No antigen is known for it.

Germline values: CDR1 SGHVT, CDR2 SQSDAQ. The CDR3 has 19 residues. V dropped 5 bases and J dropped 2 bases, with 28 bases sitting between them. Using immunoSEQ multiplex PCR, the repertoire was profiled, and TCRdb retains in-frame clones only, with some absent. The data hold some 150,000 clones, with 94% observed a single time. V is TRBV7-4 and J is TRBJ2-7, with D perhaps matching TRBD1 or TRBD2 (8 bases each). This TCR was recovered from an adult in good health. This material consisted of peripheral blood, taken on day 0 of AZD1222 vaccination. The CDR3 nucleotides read TGTGCCAGCAGCCAGGCAGGGGGCGCGACGGGAGGGTTGCCCTACGAGCAGTACGTC. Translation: CASSQAGGATGGLPYEQYV.